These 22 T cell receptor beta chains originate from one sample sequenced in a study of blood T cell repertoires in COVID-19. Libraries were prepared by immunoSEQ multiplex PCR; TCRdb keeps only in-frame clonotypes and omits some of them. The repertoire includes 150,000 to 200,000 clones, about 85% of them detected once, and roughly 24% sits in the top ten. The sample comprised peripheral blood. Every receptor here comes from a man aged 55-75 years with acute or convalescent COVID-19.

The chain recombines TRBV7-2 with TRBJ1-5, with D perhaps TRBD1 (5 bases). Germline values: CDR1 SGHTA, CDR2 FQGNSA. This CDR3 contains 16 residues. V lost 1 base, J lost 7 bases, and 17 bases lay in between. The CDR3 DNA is TGTGCCAGCAGCTTAGTGGGTGGGGGGGTCAGACAGCCCCAGCATTTT. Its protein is CASSLVGGGVRQPQHF.

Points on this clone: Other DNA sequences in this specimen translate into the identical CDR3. Here the CDR3 reads CATSDLNQPQHF. As DNA, the CDR3 is TGTGCCACCAGTGACCTCAATCAGCCCCAGCATTTT. The rearrangement uses TRBV24-1 and TRBJ1-5, with D unresolved. CDR1 is KGHDR, CDR2 SFDVKD, per germline. The V end was cut by 4 bases, the J end by 3 bases, with 3 bases between. The CDR3 extends over 12 amino acids.

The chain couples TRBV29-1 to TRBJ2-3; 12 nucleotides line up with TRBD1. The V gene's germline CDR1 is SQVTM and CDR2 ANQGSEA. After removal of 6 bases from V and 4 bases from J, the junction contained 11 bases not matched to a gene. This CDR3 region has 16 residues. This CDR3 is CSVESRDRGRADTQYF. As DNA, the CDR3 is TGCAGCGTCGAGTCCCGGGACAGGGGGCGTGCAGATACGCAGTATTTT.

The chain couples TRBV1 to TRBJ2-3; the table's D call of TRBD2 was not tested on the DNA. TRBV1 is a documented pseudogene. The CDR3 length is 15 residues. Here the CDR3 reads CTTGGASGGADTQYF. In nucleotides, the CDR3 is TGCACCACTGGGGGGGCTAGCGGGGGTGCAGATACGCAGTATTTT.

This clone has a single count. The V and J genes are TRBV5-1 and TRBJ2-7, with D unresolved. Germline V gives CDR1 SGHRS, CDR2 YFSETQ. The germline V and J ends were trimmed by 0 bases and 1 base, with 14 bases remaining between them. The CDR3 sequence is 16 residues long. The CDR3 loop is CASSLDGSLQSYEQYF. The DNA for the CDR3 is TGCGCCAGCAGCTTGGATGGCAGTCTCCAGTCCTACGAGCAGTACTTC.

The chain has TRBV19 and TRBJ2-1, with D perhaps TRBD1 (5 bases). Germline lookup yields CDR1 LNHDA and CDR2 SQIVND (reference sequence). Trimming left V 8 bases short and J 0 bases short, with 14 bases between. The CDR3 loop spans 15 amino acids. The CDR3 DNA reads TGTGCCAGTTCAGGGCCGTCGGGCTCCTACAATGAGCAGTTCTTC. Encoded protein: CASSGPSGSYNEQFF. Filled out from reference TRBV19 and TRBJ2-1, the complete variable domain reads DGGITQSPKYLFRKEGQNVTLSCEQNLNHDAMYWYRQDPGQGLRLIYYSQIVNDFQKGDIAEGYSVSREKKESFPLTVTSAQKNPTAFYLCASSGPSGSYNEQFFGPGTRLTVL.

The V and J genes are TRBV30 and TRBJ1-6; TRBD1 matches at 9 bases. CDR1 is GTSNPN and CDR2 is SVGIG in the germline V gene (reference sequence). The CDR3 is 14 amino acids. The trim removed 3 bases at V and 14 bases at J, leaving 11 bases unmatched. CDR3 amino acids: CAWSRTGAGGALHF. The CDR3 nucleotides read TGTGCCTGGAGCAGGACAGGGGCCGGCGGGGCCCTCCACTTT.

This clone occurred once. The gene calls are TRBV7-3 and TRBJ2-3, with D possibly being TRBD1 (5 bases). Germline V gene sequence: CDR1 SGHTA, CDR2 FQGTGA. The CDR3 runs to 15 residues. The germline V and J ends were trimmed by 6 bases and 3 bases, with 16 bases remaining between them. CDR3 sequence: CASSQGSSETDTQYF. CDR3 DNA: TGTGCCAGCAGTCAGGGAAGTTCTGAGACAGATACGCAGTATTTT.

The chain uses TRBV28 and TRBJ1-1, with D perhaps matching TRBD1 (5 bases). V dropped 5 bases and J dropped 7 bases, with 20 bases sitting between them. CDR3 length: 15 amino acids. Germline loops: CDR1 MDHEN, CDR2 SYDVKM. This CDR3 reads CASSPAPTGLGEAFF. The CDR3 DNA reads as TGTGCCAGCAGTCCCGCCCCAACAGGATTGGGTGAAGCTTTCTTT.

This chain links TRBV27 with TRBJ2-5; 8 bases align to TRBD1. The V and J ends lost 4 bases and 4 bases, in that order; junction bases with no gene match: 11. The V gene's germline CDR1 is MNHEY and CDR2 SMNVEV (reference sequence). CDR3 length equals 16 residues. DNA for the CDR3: TGTGCCAGCAGTTCCCGGACAGGGACAGGATCAGAGACCCAGTACTTC. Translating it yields CASSSRTGTGSETQYF.

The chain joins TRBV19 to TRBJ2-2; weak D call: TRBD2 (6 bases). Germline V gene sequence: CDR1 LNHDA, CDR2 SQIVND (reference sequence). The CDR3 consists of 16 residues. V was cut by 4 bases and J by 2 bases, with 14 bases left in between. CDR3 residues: CASSTRPLANTGELFF. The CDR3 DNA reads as TGTGCCAGTAGTACCCGGCCACTAGCTAACACCGGGGAGCTGTTTTTT.

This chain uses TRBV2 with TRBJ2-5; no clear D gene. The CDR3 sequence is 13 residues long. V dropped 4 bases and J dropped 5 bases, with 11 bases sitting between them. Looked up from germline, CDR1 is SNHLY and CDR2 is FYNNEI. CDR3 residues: CASSGRLLETQYF. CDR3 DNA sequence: TGTGCCAGCAGTGGGAGACTGTTGGAGACCCAGTACTTC.

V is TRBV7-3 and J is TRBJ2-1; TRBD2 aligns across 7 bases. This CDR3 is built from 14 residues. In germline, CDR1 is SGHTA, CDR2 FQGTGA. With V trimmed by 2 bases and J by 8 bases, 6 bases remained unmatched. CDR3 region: CASSLRPRGDEQFF. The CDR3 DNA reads TGTGCCAGCAGCTTACGACCTCGGGGGGATGAGCAGTTCTTC.

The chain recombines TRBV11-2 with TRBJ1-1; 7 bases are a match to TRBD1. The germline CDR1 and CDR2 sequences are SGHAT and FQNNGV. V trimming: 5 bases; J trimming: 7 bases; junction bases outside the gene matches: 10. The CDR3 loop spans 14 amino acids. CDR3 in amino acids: CASSLGTAGFEAFF. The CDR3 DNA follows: TGTGCCAGCAGCCTCGGGACAGCCGGCTTTGAAGCTTTCTTT.

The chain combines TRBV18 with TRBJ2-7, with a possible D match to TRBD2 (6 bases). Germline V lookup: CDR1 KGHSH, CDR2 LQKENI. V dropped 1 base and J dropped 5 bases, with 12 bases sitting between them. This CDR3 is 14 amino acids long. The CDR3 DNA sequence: TGTGCCAGCTCACCACTGCAGGGAGGCGACGAGCAGTACTTC. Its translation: CASSPLQGGDEQYF.

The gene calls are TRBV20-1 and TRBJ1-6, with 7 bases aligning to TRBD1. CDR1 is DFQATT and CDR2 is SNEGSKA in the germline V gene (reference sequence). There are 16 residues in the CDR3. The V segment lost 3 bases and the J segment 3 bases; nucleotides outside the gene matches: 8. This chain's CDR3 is CSASAGQPNYNSPLHF. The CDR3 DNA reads TGCAGTGCTAGTGCGGGACAGCCAAACTATAATTCACCCCTCCACTTT.

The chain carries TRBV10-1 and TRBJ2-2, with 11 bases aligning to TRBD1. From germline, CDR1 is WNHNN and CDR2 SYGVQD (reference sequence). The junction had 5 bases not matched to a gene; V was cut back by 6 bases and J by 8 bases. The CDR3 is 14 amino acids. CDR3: CASRQDRGRGELFF. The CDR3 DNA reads TGCGCCAGCAGGCAGGACAGGGGGCGAGGGGAGCTGTTTTTT.

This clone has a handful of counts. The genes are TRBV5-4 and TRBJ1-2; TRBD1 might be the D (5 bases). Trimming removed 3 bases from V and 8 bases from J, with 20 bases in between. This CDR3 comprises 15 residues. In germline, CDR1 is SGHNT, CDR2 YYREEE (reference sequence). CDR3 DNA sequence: TGTGCCAGCAGCTCGTCAAGGGCAGGGAAAGGAGGCTACACCTTC. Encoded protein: CASSSSRAGKGGYTF.

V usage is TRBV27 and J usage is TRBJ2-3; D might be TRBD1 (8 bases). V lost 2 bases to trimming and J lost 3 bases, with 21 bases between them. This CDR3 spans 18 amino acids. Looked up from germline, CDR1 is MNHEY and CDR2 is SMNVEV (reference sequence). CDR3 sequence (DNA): TGTGCCAGCAGTTTACTTAGGACAGGGAGGGGTGTGACAGATACGCAGTATTTT. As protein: CASSLLRTGRGVTDTQYF.

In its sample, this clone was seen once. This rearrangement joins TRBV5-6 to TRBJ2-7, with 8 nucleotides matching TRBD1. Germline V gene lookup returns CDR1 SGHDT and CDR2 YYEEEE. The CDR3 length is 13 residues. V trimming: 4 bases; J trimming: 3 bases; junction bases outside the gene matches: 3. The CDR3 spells CASSMGTGYEQYV. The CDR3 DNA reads TGTGCCAGCAGCATGGGGACAGGCTACGAGCAGTACGTC.

CDR3 sequence: CASRAQVGPENSPLHF. CDR3 bases: TGTGCCAGCAGGGCCCAGGTTGGGCCCGAAAATTCACCCCTCCACTTT. This chain uses TRBV5-6 with TRBJ1-6, with D unresolved. The CDR3 loop spans 16 amino acids. CDR1 SGHDT and CDR2 YYEEEE come from the germline V gene. The ends were cut back, 5 bases at V and 7 bases at J, with 19 bases in the middle.

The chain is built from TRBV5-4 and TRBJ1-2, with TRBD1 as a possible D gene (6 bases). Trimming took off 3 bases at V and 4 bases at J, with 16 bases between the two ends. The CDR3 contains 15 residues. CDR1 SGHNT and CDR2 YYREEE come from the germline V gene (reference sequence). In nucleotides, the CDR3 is TGTGCCAGCAGCTACGGTTGGCAGGGGACCTATGGCTACACCTTC. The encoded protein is CASSYGWQGTYGYTF.